Presented here are 20 T cell receptor beta chains from one specimen sequenced in a study of Ad26.COV2.S vaccination and SARS-CoV-2 variants. Data came from immunoSEQ multiplex PCR; TCRdb stores just in-frame clones and leaves some out. Here the sample spans approximately 340,000 clones, approximately 90% being singletons. Sequences were derived from peripheral blood, sampled after recovery from COVID-19. Receptors were obtained from a human donor who had recovered from COVID-19.

The chain joins TRBV5-1 to TRBJ2-5; 7 positions agree with TRBD1. Germline values: CDR1 SGHRS, CDR2 YFSETQ. This CDR3 has 14 residues. V shed 4 bases and J 2 bases; nucleotides not matched to a gene: 5. In DNA, the CDR3 is TGCGCCAGCAGCACACGGGACAGACAAGAGACCCAGTACTTC. Its translation is CASSTRDRQETQYF.

This chain links TRBV15 with TRBJ1-2; D ambiguous. Germline loops: CDR1 LNHNV, CDR2 YYDKDF (reference sequence). The CDR3 covers 13 residues. Trimming took off 3 bases at V and 2 bases at J, with 7 bases between the two ends. CDR3 amino acids: CATSSEPNYGYTF. CDR3 DNA: TGTGCCACCAGCAGCGAACCAAACTATGGCTACACCTTC.

V and J are TRBV6-2 or TRBV6-3 and TRBJ2-2; D unresolved. Trimming shortened V by 6 bases and J by 7 bases, and 6 bases separated the two germline ends. Germline assignment: CDR1 MNHEY and CDR2 SVGEGT. The CDR3 has 11 residues. The CDR3 is CASSPGGELFF. The CDR3, as DNA: TGTGCCAGCAGCCCCGGCGGGGAGCTGTTTTTT.

The chain combines TRBV6-5 with TRBJ1-1; D gene unclear. Per germline, CDR1 MNHEY and CDR2 SVGAGI. V gave up 7 bases and J gave up 1 base, with 10 bases separating them. This CDR3 has 13 amino acids. CDR3 residues: CASINPTNTEAFF. CDR3 nucleotide sequence: TGTGCCAGCATAAATCCCACGAACACTGAAGCTTTCTTT.

The chain carries TRBV5-6 and TRBJ2-7; D may correspond to TRBD1 or TRBD2 (5 bases each). The CDR3 loop spans 12 amino acids. In germline, CDR1 is SGHDT, CDR2 YYEEEE. The ends were cut back, 6 bases at V and 7 bases at J, with 14 bases in the middle. Written as DNA, the CDR3 is TGTGCCAGCATGGGACCTTCGGAAGAGCAGTACTTC. Translation gives CASMGPSEEQYF.

The gene calls are TRBV23-1 and TRBJ1-5; TRBD1 aligns across 8 bases. TRBV23-1 has ORF status, its function being uncertain. There are 14 residues in the CDR3. With 10 bases clipped from V and 2 bases from J, the junction kept 7 bases outside the gene matches. For the CDR3, the DNA is TGCGCCATACTAGACAGGGGTGGCAATCAGCCCCAGCATTTT. As protein: CAILDRGGNQPQHF.

The rearrangement links TRBV28 to TRBJ1-1, with 12 bases matching TRBD1. Germline V gives CDR1 MDHEN, CDR2 SYDVKM. The CDR3 extends over 16 amino acids. V shed 0 bases and J 5 bases; nucleotides not matched to a gene: 4. As DNA, the CDR3 is TGTGCCAGCAGTTTATGGCCGGGACAGGGGGCGACTGAAGCTTTCTTT. Its translation: CASSLWPGQGATEAFF.

On this clone itself: The limits of the CDR3 on the DNA are not certain, so only TCRdb's listed CDR3 is given. J is TRBJ2-2 and V is TRBV5-6. Germline V gene lookup returns CDR1 SGHDT and CDR2 YYEEEE. The CDR3 region is 15 residues in length, termini included. This CDR3 reads CASSFGPGNTGELFF.

The chain has TRBV7-9 and TRBJ1-5; TRBD1 matches 7 bases. Unmatched junction bases numbered 5, after V lost 2 bases and J lost 1 base. Per the germline V gene, CDR1 is SEHNR and CDR2 is FQNEAQ (reference sequence). This CDR3 spans 16 amino acids. CDR3 sequence: CASSLSSTGSNQPQHF. The CDR3 region has the DNA TGTGCCAGCAGCTTAAGCTCGACAGGGAGCAATCAGCCCCAGCATTTT. The variable domain in full, with the rest retrieved from reference TRBV7-9 and TRBJ1-5, is DTGVSQNPRHKITKRGQNVTFRCDPISEHNRLYWYRQTLGQGPEFLTYFQNEAQLEKSRLLSDRFSAERPKGSFSTLEIQRTEQGDSAMYLCASSLSSTGSNQPQHFGDGTRLSIL.

J is TRBJ1-2 and V is TRBV7-9, with TRBD1 identical over 7 bases. In germline, CDR1 is SEHNR, CDR2 FQNEAQ (reference sequence). CDR3 length: 14 amino acids. V gave up 2 bases and J gave up 9 bases; unmatched junction bases: 9. CDR3 sequence reads: CASSLREGADRYTF. CDR3 nucleotide sequence: TGTGCCAGCAGCTTAAGGGAGGGGGCAGATCGCTACACCTTC.

The gene calls are TRBV3-1 (or the pseudogene TRBV3-2) and TRBJ2-3; D unresolved. The CDR3 contains 14 residues. The V gene lost 4 bases and the J gene lost 3 bases, with 11 bases spanning the gap. The germline V gene encodes CDR1 LGHDT and CDR2 YNNKEL (reference sequence). CDR3 in DNA: TGTGCCAGCAGCCCCCAATTTAGTACAGATACGCAGTATTTT. This codes for CASSPQFSTDTQYF.

The J gene is TRBJ2-2, the V gene TRBV2; D is uncertain. From germline, CDR1 is SNHLY and CDR2 FYNNEI. The CDR3 sequence is 15 residues long. Trimming stripped 6 bases from V and 6 bases from J, with 17 bases between. Here the CDR3 DNA reads TGTGCCAGCAGGGCTGACATGGGGTCAGCCGGGGAGCTGTTTTTT. This sequence encodes CASRADMGSAGELFF. The whole variable domain, filled in from reference TRBV2 and TRBJ2-2, reads EPEVTQTPSHQVTQMGQEVILRCVPISNHLYFYWYRQILGQKVEFLVSFYNNEISEKSEIFDDQFSVERPDGSNFTLKIRSTKLEDSAMYFCASRADMGSAGELFFGEGSRLTVL.

The rearrangement joins TRBV4-1 to TRBJ2-5, with a tentative D call TRBD1 (6 bases). CDR3 size: 16 residues. Germline V gives CDR1 MGHRA, CDR2 YSYEKL. The ends were cut back, 6 bases at V and 3 bases at J, with 20 bases in the middle. For the CDR3, the DNA is TGCGCCAGCAGGAGGTTCGGCAGGGGAGAGAAAGAGACCCAGTACTTC. This translates into CASRRFGRGEKETQYF.

CDR3 DNA sequence: TGCGCCAGCAGCTTGGTCACATCGCCCGGTGGGGGGACCCAGTACTTC. Its protein product is CASSLVTSPGGGTQYF. The genes are TRBV5-1 and TRBJ2-5, with D perhaps matching TRBD1 or TRBD2 (5 bases each). There are 16 residues in the CDR3. The V and J ends lost 0 bases and 7 bases respectively, with 19 bases between them. Germline CDR1 and CDR2: SGHRS and YFSETQ.

The chain recombines TRBV19 with TRBJ2-3, with unresolved D. The ends were cut back, 6 bases at V and 2 bases at J, with 18 bases in the middle. CDR3 length: 16 residues. In germline, CDR1 is LNHDA, CDR2 SQIVND (reference sequence). The CDR3 loop reads CASSPSPVLPTDTQYF. In nucleotides, the CDR3 is TGTGCCAGTAGCCCCTCGCCAGTCCTGCCCACAGATACGCAGTATTTT.

This chain uses TRBV6-5 with TRBJ2-5; the match to TRBD1 covers 8 bases. The CDR3 loop spans 14 amino acids. The V segment lost 4 bases and the J segment 5 bases; nucleotides outside the gene matches: 6. Germline assignment: CDR1 MNHEY and CDR2 SVGAGI. CDR3 in DNA: TGTGCCAGCAGTTTACAGGGGGTCTGGGAGACCCAGTACTTC. Amino acid sequence: CASSLQGVWETQYF.

The V and J genes are TRBV10-3 and TRBJ2-3; weak D call: TRBD1 (7 bases). The V and J ends lost 4 bases and 2 bases respectively, with 28 bases between them. The CDR3 length is 20 residues. Germline lookup yields CDR1 ENHRY and CDR2 SYGVKD. Here the CDR3 DNA reads TGTGCCATCAGTGTGAGGAGGAAAACGGGGCAGGGGGGCCCCACAGATACGCAGTATTTT. It is translated as CAISVRRKTGQGGPTDTQYF.

The V call is TRBV12-5, the J call TRBJ1-4, with D tentatively TRBD1 (5 bases). Germline V lookup: CDR1 LGHNT, CDR2 FRNRAP. The CDR3 length is 15 residues. V lost 2 bases to trimming and J lost 7 bases, with 14 bases between them. The CDR3 loop reads CASGLSIGTVEKLFF. The CDR3 nucleotides are TGTGCTAGTGGTTTGTCGATCGGGACGGTTGAAAAACTGTTTTTT.

This chain links TRBV18 with TRBJ1-4, with D possibly being TRBD1 (6 bases). The CDR3 covers 15 residues. Trimming left V 6 bases short and J 8 bases short, with 19 bases between. In germline, CDR1 is KGHSH, CDR2 LQKENI. CDR3 nucleotide sequence: TGTGCCAGCTCTCCCGGGGGGCCGGTGGAGGAAAAACTGTTTTTT. It encodes CASSPGGPVEEKLFF.

The chain joins TRBV7-2 to TRBJ1-1, with D possibly TRBD1 on 5 matching bases. V shed 5 bases and J shed 4 bases, with 14 bases lying between them. Germline loops: CDR1 SGHTA, CDR2 FQGNSA. The CDR3 length is 14 residues. The DNA of the CDR3 is TGTGCCAGCAGCCCCCCGGGACTCCTCACTGAAGCTTTCTTT. As protein: CASSPPGLLTEAFF.